The 17 T cell receptor beta chains below come from one sample, sequenced in a study of T cell responses to AZD1222 COVID-19 vaccine (TCRdb year 2021). Receptor amplification or capture employed the immunoSEQ multiplex PCR assay. Here the immuneACCESS table is served through TCRdb, limited to in-frame sequences with V and J called. Missing clones are a known gap in these copies; in checked studies unresolved V genes cover under half, and the rest lacks a known reason. The sample table holds about 54,000 clones, of which 84% were seen once. The top ten clonotypes cover roughly 10% of the sample. This specimen's time point label, per the study, means: baseline before first vaccination. The sample here was peripheral blood, taken on day 0 of AZD1222 vaccination. These receptors all stem from an adult in good health.

This chain joins TRBV19 and TRBJ1-4; 7 bases fit TRBD1. The ends lost 4 bases at V and 6 bases at J; junction bases unmatched: 5. Germline V CDR1 and CDR2: LNHDA, SQIVND (reference sequence). CDR3 length: 14 residues. The CDR3 loop is CASSTGGKDEKLFF. Written as DNA, the CDR3 is TGTGCCAGTAGTACAGGGGGGAAGGATGAAAAACTGTTTTTT.

The V call is TRBV3-1 (or the pseudogene TRBV3-2), the J call TRBJ2-5; D is unclear. The V gene's germline CDR1 is LGHDT and CDR2 YNNKEL (reference sequence). The CDR3 loop spans 13 amino acids. The germline V and J ends were trimmed by 1 base and 5 bases, with 8 bases remaining between them. CDR3 in DNA: TGTGCCAGCAGCCAAGTACTTAGGGAGACCCAGTACTTC. Its protein is CASSQVLRETQYF.

This clone was found once. The J gene is TRBJ2-6, the V gene TRBV15; D not certain. Trimming took off 0 bases at V and 2 bases at J, with 11 bases between the two ends. CDR1 is LNHNV and CDR2 is YYDKDF in the germline V gene (reference sequence). This CDR3 has 17 amino acids. The DNA of the CDR3 is TGTGCCACCAGCAGAGATGCAGACCGTGCTGGGGCCAACGTCCTGACTTTC. This gives the protein CATSRDADRAGANVLTF.

The J gene is TRBJ1-2, the V gene TRBV4-3, with D unclear. The germline CDR1 and CDR2 sequences are LGHNA and YSLEER. CDR3 length: 15 amino acids. Trimming cost V 1 base and J 4 bases, with 13 bases left between them. The CDR3 here is CASSQAFPNAYGYTF. In DNA, the CDR3 is TGCGCCAGCAGCCAAGCCTTTCCGAATGCCTATGGCTACACCTTC.

V and J are TRBV27 and TRBJ2-1; TRBD2 matches at 7 bases. This CDR3 has 16 amino acids. The V gene's germline CDR1 is MNHEY and CDR2 SMNVEV (reference sequence). V trimming: 4 bases; J trimming: 7 bases; junction bases outside the gene matches: 13. CDR3 amino acids: CASSSPWAGVNNEQFF. CDR3 in DNA: TGTGCCAGCAGTTCCCCTTGGGCGGGAGTGAATAATGAGCAGTTCTTC.

The gene calls are TRBV7-8 and TRBJ1-2; perhaps TRBD1 as D (5 bases). This CDR3 contains 15 residues. V lost 1 base to trimming and J lost 6 bases, with 15 bases between them. Germline V gene lookup returns CDR1 SGHVS and CDR2 FQNEAQ. CDR3 DNA sequence: TGTGCCAGCAGCTTAGAGGGGAGTCAGGGTCATGGCTACACCTTC. It specifies CASSLEGSQGHGYTF.

The chain has TRBV27 and TRBJ1-4, with D unresolved. This CDR3 is 13 amino acids long. V lost 8 bases and J lost 8, with 15 bases in between. Germline V gives CDR1 MNHEY, CDR2 SMNVEV (reference sequence). The CDR3 loop reads CASSQTRAEKLFF. CDR3 nucleotides: TGTGCCAGCTCTCAGACTAGGGCCGAAAAACTGTTTTTT.

The chain recombines TRBV5-1 with TRBJ1-1, with D possibly matching TRBD1 (6 bases). V was shortened by 5 bases and J by 5 bases, with 16 bases between the two germline ends. CDR1 and CDR2 from the germline V gene are SGHRS and YFSETQ. The CDR3 is 14 residues long. CDR3 DNA: TGCGCCAGCAGGGGTCCACAGGGATATACTGAAGCTTTCTTT. Residues: CASRGPQGYTEAFF.

The chain's CDR3 is CASSQHYGYTF. Here the CDR3 DNA reads TGTGCCAGCAGCCAGCACTATGGCTACACCTTC. The rearrangement joins TRBV3-1 (or the pseudogene TRBV3-2) to TRBJ1-2; no reliable D call. This CDR3 is 11 amino acids long. Per the germline V gene, CDR1 is LGHDT and CDR2 is YNNKEL (reference sequence). V gave up 3 bases and J gave up 3 bases, with 2 bases separating them.

This sequence joins TRBV1 and TRBJ1-4. TRBV1 constitutes a pseudogene. This CDR3 spans 16 amino acids. The chain's CDR3 is CTSSQGDGTLEEKLFF. The CDR3 region has the DNA TGCACCAGCAGCCAAGGGGACGGGACGCTGGAAGAAAAACTGTTTTTT.

The V and J genes are TRBV7-8 and TRBJ2-7; 9 bases fit TRBD2. Germline lookup yields CDR1 SGHVS and CDR2 FQNEAQ. CDR3 size: 13 residues. The trim removed 5 bases at V and 4 bases at J, leaving 3 bases unmatched. CDR3 sequence reads: CASSLTSGYEQYF. The CDR3 nucleotides are TGTGCCAGCAGCCTGACTAGCGGATACGAGCAGTACTTC.

CDR3 sequence reads: CATSQTGASYNSPLHF. In DNA, the CDR3 is TGTGCCACTTCACAGACGGGTGCCTCCTATAATTCACCCCTCCACTTT. The chain uses TRBV19 and TRBJ1-6, with D hard to call. V gave up 10 bases and J gave up 0 bases, with 16 bases separating them. The germline V gene has CDR1 LNHDA and CDR2 SQIVND (reference sequence). The length of the CDR3 is 16 residues.

V usage is TRBV5-4 and J usage is TRBJ1-6; weak D call: TRBD1 (5 bases). This CDR3 is 15 amino acids long. Trimming took 2 bases from V and 8 from J, leaving 14 bases between them. CDR1 is SGHNT and CDR2 is YYREEE in the germline V gene (reference sequence). CDR3: CASSLGRAMDSPLHF. DNA for the CDR3: TGTGCCAGCAGCTTAGGCAGGGCGATGGATTCACCCCTCCACTTT.

The chain is built from TRBV4-2 and TRBJ2-7; D remains ambiguous. V was pared by 4 bases and J by 2 bases, with 21 bases between. The CDR3 loop spans 17 amino acids. Germline assignment: CDR1 LGHNA and CDR2 YNFKEQ. This CDR3 is CASSLHVVDRAAYEQYF. CDR3 sequence (DNA): TGTGCCAGCAGCCTCCATGTGGTCGACCGGGCGGCCTACGAGCAGTACTTC.

This chain joins TRBV5-7 and TRBJ1-4, with D uncertain. TRBV5-7 is classed as an ORF, of uncertain function. The CDR3 is 14 amino acids. Trimming shortened V by 1 base and J by 6 bases, and 10 bases separated the two germline ends. CDR3 region: CASSLLRGDEKLFF. The CDR3, as DNA: TGTGCCAGCAGCTTGTTACGGGGAGATGAAAAACTGTTTTTT.

This sequence joins TRBV25-1 and TRBJ1-2; no reliable D call. Per the germline V gene, CDR1 is MGHDK and CDR2 is SYGVNS. The length of the CDR3 is 14 residues. V was trimmed by 3 bases and J by 8 bases, leaving 16 bases between them. The CDR3 DNA follows: TGTGCCAGCAGTGATCCCGGGAGGCCGCAAGGCTACACCTTC. It encodes CASSDPGRPQGYTF.

This chain connects TRBV18 to TRBJ2-5; tentative D call: TRBD1 (6 bases). Germline loops: CDR1 KGHSH, CDR2 LQKENI. V was trimmed by 1 base and J by 1 base, leaving 13 bases between them. This CDR3 is 16 amino acids long. CDR3 residues: CASSPRADSLQETQYF. CDR3 coding DNA: TGTGCCAGCTCACCACGGGCGGACAGCCTCCAAGAGACCCAGTACTTC. The complete variable domain, with remaining parts taken from reference TRBV18 and TRBJ2-5, reads NAGVMQNPRHLVRRRGQEARLRCSPMKGHSHVYWYRQLPEEGLKFMVYLQKENIIDESGMPKERFSAEFPKEGPSILRIQQVVRGDSAAYFCASSPRADSLQETQYFGPGTRLLVL.